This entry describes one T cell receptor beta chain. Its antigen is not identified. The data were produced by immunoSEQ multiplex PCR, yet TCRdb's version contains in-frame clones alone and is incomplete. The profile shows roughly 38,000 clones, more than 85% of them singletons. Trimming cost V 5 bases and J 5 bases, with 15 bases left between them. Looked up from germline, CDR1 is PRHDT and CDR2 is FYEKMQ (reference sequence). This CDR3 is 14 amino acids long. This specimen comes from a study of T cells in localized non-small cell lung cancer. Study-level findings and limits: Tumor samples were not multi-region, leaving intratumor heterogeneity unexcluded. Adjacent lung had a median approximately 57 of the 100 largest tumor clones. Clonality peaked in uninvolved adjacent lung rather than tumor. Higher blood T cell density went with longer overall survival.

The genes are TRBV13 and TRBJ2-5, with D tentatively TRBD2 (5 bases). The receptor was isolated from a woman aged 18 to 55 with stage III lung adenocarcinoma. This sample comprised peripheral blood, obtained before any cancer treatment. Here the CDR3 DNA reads TGTGCCAGCAGCCGCCAAGGCGGGTCGGAGACCCAGTACTTC. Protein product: CASSRQGGSETQYF.